These 7 T cell receptor beta chains share one sample of origin, sequenced in a study of blood T cells in healthy people across ages. With a J-beta primer mix and a sample-barcoded 5' primer, a second PCR ran 7 to 11 cycles. Each CDR3 protein is one row after TCRdb ran MiXCR on the 5' RACE reads. The data show approximately 770,000 distinct CDR3 sequences, roughly 60% seen once. Sequenced: blood. These receptors all stem from a man in his thirties or forties in good health.

CDR3 sequence reads: CSVRQNSYGYTF. CDR3 DNA: TGCAGCGTTCGACAGAATTCTTATGGCTACACCTTC. The chain combines TRBV29-1 with TRBJ1-2; maybe TRBD1 (5 bases). Germline lookup yields CDR1 SQVTM and CDR2 ANQGSEA. The CDR3 is 12 amino acids. The V gene lost 5 bases and the J gene lost 5 bases, with 12 bases spanning the gap.

This chain links TRBV29-1 with TRBJ2-5; tentative D call: TRBD2 (5 bases). V lost 6 bases and J 2 bases, leaving 22 bases between the germline ends. This CDR3 has 16 residues. The germline CDR1 and CDR2 sequences are SQVTM and ANQGSEA. This chain's CDR3 is CSVRPAGRGKQETQYF. The DNA of the CDR3 is TGCAGCGTGCGGCCCGCGGGCAGAGGCAAACAAGAGACCCAGTACTTC.

V usage is TRBV12-3 or TRBV12-4 and J usage is TRBJ2-3; either TRBD1 or TRBD2 may supply D (6 bases each). Trimming took off 2 bases at V and 6 bases at J, with 12 bases between the two ends. This CDR3 comprises 14 residues. The DNA of the CDR3 is TGTGCCAGCAGTTTACGGGAGAGGGGGGATACGCAGTATTTT. Its protein product is CASSLRERGDTQYF.

This rearrangement joins TRBV20-1 to TRBJ1-2; D ambiguous. The CDR3 is 10 residues long. Trimming cost V 5 bases and J 5 bases, with 6 bases left between them. CDR1 and CDR2 (germline): DFQATT, SNEGSKA (reference sequence). This chain's CDR3 is CSAPLYGYTF. The CDR3 bases are TGCAGTGCTCCCCTATATGGCTACACCTTC.

The chain is built from TRBV29-1 and TRBJ2-3; D is possibly TRBD2 (6 bases). This CDR3 spans 14 amino acids. The V end lost 7 bases, the J end lost 6 bases, and 20 bases lay between the germline ends. Germline CDR1 and CDR2: SQVTM and ANQGSEA. CDR3 DNA sequence: TGCAGCGCCGTATCGGCGGGGACCCTGGATACGCAGTATTTT. Encoded protein: CSAVSAGTLDTQYF.

This clonotype has only a few counts. CDR3 DNA: TGTGCCAGCAGTTTATCGGCCGGGGAGCTGTTTTTT. Translation: CASSLSAGELFF. The V and J genes are TRBV27 and TRBJ2-2; no definite D call. This CDR3 has 12 residues. In germline, CDR1 is MNHEY, CDR2 SMNVEV (reference sequence). The V end lost 0 bases, the J end lost 6 bases, and 2 bases lay between the germline ends.

This clonotype has just a few counts. The chain employs TRBV9 and TRBJ2-4; maybe TRBD1 (6 bases). The ends were cut back, 2 bases at V and 9 bases at J, with 15 bases in the middle. In germline, CDR1 is SGDLS, CDR2 YYNGEE. The CDR3 has 14 amino acids. The CDR3 region has the DNA TGTGCCAGCAGCGTTAGACAGGTTGGGGGCATTCAGTACTTC. Protein: CASSVRQVGGIQYF.